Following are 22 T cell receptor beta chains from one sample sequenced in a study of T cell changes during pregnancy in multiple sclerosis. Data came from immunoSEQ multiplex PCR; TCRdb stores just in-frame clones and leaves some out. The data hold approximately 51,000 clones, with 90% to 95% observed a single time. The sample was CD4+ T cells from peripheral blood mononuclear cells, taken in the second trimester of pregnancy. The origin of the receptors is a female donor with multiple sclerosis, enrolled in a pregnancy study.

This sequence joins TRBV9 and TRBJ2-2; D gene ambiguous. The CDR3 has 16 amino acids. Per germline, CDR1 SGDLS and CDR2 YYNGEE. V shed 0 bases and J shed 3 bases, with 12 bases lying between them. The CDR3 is CASSVDLAVHTGELFF. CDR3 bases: TGTGCCAGCAGCGTAGACCTGGCGGTCCACACCGGGGAGCTGTTTTTT.

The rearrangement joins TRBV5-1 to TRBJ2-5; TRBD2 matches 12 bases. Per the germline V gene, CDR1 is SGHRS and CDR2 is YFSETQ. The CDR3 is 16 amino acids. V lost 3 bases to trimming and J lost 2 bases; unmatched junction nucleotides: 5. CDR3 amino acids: CASSYLAGGEQETQYF. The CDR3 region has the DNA TGCGCCAGCAGCTACCTAGCGGGGGGGGAACAAGAGACCCAGTACTTC.

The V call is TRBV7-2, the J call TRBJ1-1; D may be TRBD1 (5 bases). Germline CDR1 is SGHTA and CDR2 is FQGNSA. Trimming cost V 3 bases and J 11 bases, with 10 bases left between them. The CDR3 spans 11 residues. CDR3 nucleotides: TGTGCCAGCAGCTTTGGGGCTTTGGCTTTCTTT. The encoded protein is CASSFGALAFF.

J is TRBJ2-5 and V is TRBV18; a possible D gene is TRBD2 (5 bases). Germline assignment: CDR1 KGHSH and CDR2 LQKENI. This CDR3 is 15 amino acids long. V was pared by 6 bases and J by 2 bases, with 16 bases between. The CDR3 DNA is TGTGCCAGCTCGTCTAGCCTAACGGATCAAGAGACCCAGTACTTC. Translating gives CASSSSLTDQETQYF.

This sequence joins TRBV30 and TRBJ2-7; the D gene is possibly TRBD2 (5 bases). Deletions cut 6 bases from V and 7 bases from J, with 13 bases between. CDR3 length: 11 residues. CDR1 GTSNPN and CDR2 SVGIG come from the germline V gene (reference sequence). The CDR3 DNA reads TGTGCCTGCCGGAGGTCGGGGGAGCAGTACTTC. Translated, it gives CACRRSGEQYF.

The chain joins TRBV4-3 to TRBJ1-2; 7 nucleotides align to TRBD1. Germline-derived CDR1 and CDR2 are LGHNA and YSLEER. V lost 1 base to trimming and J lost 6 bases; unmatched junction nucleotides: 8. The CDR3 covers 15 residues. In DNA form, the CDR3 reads TGCGCCAGCAGCCAAGTCCCCGGGACAGAGAATGGCTACACCTTC. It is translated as CASSQVPGTENGYTF.

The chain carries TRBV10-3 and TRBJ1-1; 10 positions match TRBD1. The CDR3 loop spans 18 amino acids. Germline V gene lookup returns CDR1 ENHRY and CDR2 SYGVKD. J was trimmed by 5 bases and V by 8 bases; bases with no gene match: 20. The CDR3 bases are TGTGCCATCTGGTTCGGTCCACGTCCCGGGACAGGGGAAACTGAAGCTTTCTTT. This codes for CAIWFGPRPGTGETEAFF.

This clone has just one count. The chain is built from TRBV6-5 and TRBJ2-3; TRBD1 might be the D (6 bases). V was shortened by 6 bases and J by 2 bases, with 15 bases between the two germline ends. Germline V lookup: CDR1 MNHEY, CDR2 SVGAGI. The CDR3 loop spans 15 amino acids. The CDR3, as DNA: TGTGCCAGCAGCCTATTAGGGGGTACCACAGATACGCAGTATTTT. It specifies CASSLLGGTTDTQYF.

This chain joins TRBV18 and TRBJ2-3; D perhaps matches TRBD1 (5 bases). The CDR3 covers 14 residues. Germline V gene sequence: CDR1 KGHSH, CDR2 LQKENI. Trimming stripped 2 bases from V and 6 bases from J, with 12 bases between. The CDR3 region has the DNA TGTGCCAGCTCACCAGGCAGGGCCCAGGATACGCAGTATTTT. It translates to CASSPGRAQDTQYF.

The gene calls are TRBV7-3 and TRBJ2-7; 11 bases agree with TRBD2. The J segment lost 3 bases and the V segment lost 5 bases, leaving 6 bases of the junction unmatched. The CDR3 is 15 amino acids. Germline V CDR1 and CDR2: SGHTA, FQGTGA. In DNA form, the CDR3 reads TGTGCCAGCAGCGTAGCGGGGGGGCAAAACTACGAGCAGTACTTC. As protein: CASSVAGGQNYEQYF.

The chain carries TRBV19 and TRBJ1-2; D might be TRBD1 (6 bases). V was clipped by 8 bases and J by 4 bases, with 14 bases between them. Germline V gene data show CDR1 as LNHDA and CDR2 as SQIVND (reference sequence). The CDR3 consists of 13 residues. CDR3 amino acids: CASRTQTGYGYTF. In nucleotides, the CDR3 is TGTGCCAGTCGCACCCAGACAGGCTATGGCTACACCTTC.

Here the CDR3 DNA reads TGTGCCACCAGCAGAGATCAAGGGACTCGGTACGAGCAGTACTTC. Translated: CATSRDQGTRYEQYF. The chain recombines TRBV15 with TRBJ2-7; a possible D gene is TRBD2 (6 bases). The CDR3 has 15 amino acids. In germline, CDR1 is LNHNV, CDR2 YYDKDF (reference sequence). The V end was cut by 0 bases, the J end by 4 bases, with 13 bases between.

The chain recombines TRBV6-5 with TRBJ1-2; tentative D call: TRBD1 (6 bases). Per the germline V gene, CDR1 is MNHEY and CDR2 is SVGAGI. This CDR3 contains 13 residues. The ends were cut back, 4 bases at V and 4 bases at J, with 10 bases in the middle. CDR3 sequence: CASSSDRIYGYTF. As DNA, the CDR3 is TGTGCCAGCAGTTCTGACAGGATCTATGGCTACACCTTC.

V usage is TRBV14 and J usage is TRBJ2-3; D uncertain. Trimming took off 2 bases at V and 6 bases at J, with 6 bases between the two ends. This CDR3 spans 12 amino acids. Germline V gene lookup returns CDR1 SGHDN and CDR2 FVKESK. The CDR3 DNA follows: TGTGCCAGCAGCCAAATAGTGGATACGCAGTATTTT. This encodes CASSQIVDTQYF. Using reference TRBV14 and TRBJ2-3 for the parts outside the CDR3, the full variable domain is EAGVTQFPSHSVIEKGQTVTLRCDPISGHDNLYWYRRVMGKEIKFLLHFVKESKQDESGMPNNRFLAERTGGTYSTLKVQPAELEDSGVYFCASSQIVDTQYFGPGTRLTVL.

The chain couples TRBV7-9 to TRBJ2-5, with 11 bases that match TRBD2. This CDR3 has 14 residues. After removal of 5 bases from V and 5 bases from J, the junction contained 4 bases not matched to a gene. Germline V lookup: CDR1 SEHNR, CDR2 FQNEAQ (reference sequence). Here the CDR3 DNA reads TGTGCCAGCAGCACTAGCGGGGGTGGGGAGACCCAGTACTTC. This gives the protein CASSTSGGGETQYF.

This CDR3 is CASSRSGPSSYNEQFF. Here the CDR3 DNA reads TGTGCCAGCAGCCGTAGCGGGCCCAGCTCCTACAATGAGCAGTTCTTC. This chain connects TRBV5-4 to TRBJ2-1, with 7 bases identical to TRBD2. CDR1 and CDR2 (germline): SGHNT, YYREEE (reference sequence). The CDR3 is made up of 16 amino acids. V shed 4 bases, J shed 0 bases, and the junction held 7 bases outside the gene matches.

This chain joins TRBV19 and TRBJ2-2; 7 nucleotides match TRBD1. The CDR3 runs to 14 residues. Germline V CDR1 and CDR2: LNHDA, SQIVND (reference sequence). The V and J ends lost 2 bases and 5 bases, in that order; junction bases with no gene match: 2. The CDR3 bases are TGTGCCAGTAGTATAACAGGGGCTACCGGGGAGCTGTTTTTT. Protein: CASSITGATGELFF.

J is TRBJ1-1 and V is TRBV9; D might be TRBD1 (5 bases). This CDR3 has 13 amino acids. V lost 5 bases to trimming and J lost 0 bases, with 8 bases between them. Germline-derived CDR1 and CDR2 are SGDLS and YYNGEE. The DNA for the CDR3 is TGTGCCAGCAGTTACAGGATGAACACTGAAGCTTTCTTT. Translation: CASSYRMNTEAFF. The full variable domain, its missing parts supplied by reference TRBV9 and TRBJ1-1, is DSGVTQTPKHLITATGQRVTLRCSPRSGDLSVYWYQQSLDQGLQFLIQYYNGEERAKGNILERFSAQQFPDLHSELNLSSLELGDSALYFCASSYRMNTEAFFGQGTRLTVV.

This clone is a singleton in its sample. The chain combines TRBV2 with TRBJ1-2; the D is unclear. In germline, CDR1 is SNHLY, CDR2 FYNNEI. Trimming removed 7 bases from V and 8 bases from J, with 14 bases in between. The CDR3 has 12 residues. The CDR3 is CASTVNTGGYTF. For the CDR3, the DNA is TGTGCCAGCACCGTAAATACGGGAGGCTACACCTTC.

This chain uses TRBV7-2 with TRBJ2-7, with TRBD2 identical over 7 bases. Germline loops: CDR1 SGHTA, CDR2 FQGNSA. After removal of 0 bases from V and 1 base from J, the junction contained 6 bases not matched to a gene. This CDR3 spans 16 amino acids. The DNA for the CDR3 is TGTGCCAGCAGCTTAGCAACTAGCGACACTTCCTACGAGCAGTACTTC. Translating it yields CASSLATSDTSYEQYF.

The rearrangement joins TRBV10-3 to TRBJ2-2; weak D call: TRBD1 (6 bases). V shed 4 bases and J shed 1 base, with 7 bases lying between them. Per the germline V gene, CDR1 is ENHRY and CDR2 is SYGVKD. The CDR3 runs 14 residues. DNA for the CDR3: TGTGCCATCAGTGGGGGACAGAACACCGGGGAGCTGTTTTTT. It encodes CAISGGQNTGELFF.

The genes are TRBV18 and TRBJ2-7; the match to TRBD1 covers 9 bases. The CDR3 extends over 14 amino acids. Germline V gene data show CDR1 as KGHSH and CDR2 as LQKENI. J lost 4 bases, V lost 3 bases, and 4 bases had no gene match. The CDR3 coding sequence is TGTGCCAGCTCACCCCGGGACAGGGATTACGAGCAGTACTTC. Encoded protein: CASSPRDRDYEQYF.